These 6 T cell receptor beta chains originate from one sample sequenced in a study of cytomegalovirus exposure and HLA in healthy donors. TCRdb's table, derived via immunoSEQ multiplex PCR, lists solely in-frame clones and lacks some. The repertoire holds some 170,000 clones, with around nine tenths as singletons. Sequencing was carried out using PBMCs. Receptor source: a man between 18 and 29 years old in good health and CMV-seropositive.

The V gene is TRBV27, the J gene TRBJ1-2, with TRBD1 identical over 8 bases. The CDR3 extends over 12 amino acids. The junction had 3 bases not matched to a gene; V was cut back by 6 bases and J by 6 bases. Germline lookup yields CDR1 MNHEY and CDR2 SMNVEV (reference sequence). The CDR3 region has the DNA TGTGCCAGCAGGGGACAGGTGGATGGCTACACCTTC. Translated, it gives CASRGQVDGYTF.

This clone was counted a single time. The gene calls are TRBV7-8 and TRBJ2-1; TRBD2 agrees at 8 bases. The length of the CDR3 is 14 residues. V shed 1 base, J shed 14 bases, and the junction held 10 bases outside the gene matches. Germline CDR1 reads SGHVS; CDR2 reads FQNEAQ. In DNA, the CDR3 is TGTGCCAGCAGCTTAGTGTTCAGCGGGGGTAAGGAGTTCTTC. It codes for CASSLVFSGGKEFF.

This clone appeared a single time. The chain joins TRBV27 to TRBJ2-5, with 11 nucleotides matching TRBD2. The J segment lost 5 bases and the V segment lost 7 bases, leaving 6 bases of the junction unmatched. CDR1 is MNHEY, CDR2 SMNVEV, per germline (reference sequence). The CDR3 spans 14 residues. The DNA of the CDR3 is TGTGCCAGCATGCCTAGCGGGGGGTGGGAGACCCAGTACTTC. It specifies CASMPSGGWETQYF.

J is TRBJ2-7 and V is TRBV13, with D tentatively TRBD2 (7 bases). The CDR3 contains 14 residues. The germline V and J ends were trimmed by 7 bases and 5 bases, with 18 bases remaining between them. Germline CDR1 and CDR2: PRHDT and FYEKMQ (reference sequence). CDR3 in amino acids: CASTGGSGINEQYF. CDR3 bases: TGTGCCAGCACCGGGGGCAGCGGGATCAACGAGCAGTACTTC.

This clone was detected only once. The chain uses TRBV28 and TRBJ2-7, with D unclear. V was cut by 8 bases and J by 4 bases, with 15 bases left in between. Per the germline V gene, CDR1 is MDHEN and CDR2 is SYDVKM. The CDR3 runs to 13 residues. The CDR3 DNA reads TGTGCCAGCCGCAGTGACTCGCCTTACGAGCAGTACTTC. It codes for CASRSDSPYEQYF.

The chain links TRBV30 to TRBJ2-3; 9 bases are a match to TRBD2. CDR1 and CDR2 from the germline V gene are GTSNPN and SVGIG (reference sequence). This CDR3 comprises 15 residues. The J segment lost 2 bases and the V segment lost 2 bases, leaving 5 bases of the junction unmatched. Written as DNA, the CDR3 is TGTGCCTGGAGTTTGCGGGGGGGCCCCACAGATACGCAGTATTTT. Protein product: CAWSLRGGPTDTQYF.